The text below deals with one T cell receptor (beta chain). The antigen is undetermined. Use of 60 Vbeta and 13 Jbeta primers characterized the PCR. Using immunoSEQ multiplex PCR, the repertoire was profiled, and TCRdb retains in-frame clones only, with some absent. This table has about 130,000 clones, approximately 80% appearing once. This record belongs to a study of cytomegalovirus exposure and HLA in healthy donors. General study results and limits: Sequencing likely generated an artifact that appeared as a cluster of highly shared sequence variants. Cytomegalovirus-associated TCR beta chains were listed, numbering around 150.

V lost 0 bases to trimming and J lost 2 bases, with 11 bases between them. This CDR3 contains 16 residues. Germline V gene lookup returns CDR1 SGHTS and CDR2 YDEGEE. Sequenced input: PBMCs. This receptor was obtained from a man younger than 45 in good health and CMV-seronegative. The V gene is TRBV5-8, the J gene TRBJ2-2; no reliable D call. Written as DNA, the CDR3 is TGTGCCAGCAGCTTGGAACTCCCGGTCAACACCGGGGAGCTGTTTTTT. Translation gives CASSLELPVNTGELFF. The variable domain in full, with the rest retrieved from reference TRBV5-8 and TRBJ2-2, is EAGVTQSPTHLIKTRGQQATLRCSPISGHTSVYWYQQALGLGLQFLLWYDEGEERNRGNFPPRFSGRQFPNYSSELNVNALELEDSALYLCASSLELPVNTGELFFGEGSRLTVL.